This T cell receptor beta chain appears in the sequencing data of a study of human T cells and chemical hapten exposure (dated by TCRdb to about 2021). For context, the study as a whole: For sensitization, 2% DPC in acetone was applied to a 2 cm by 2 cm area of upper inner arm skin. Blood was sampled from patients pre-sensitization (week 0) and at 2, 6 and about 24 weeks after DPC sensitization. Libraries were combined into a pool for sequencing, and differences in TCR yield between samples came mainly from small differences in library volumes within the pool. Patch testing was done on the upper back using Finn chambers containing 0.01% DPC, and results were scored after 6 days according to International Contact Dermatitis Research Group standards. For TCR sequencing, blood came from about 28 alopecia patients at anywhere from one to four time points (pre-sensitization, 2, 6 and 24 weeks). The study tracked peripheral blood TCR repertoire changes in vivo during primary and secondary sensitization to the hapten diphenylcyclopropenone (DPC) in alopecia patients. Throughout the roughly 25-week study period, patients were also given weekly therapeutic DPC doses on the scalp. The mostly female patient cohort included alopecia areata with under or over 50% scalp involvement, alopecia totalis and alopecia universalis. Broad study findings and their caveats: Repeated subsampling changed both the strength of the expansion versus patch-test correlation and the threshold at which the correlation became significant. No change with DPC sensitization was found in the number of TCRs above 1 in 1000 frequency, and no evidence of global repertoire structure alterations was found. Patch test score was positively correlated with the number of PT1 expanded TCRs, with significance at thresholds 8, 16 and 32 but not at 4. All patients had alopecia, a presumed autoimmune disease, so their immune response might differ from that of healthy individuals. Expanded TCRs formed significantly more large CDR3 similarity clusters than pre-sensitization or healthy control sets, consistent with antigen-driven responses.

The sample's time point label, decoded: patch test 1, 2 weeks after DPC sensitization. According to the study, the label for this sample's treatment or condition signals: therapeutic diphenylcyclopropenone sensitization with weekly scalp DPC. At each patch-test visit, blood was drawn before the patch test was applied. To be eligible, patients had to be aged 18 to 70, diagnosed with alopecia and judged suitable for DPC therapy, while pregnant patients were excluded. Unfractionated whole blood was collected in Tempus Blood RNA tubes, and total RNA was extracted from that blood. Library preparation was by RACE. Data came from a NextSeq 500. During library preparation, unique molecular identifiers were attached to individual cDNA molecules so that TCRs could be counted in a quantitative, reproducible way. Both TCR alpha and TCR beta chains were sequenced from each blood RNA sample. In the original analysis: The median number of TCRs per sample was 95,638, ranging from roughly 20,000 to 700,000. V, J and CDR3 annotation of the TCR reads was performed with the Decombinator software suite. For PS versus PT1 abundance plots, all samples were subsampled to the same number of TCRs (28,000). Expanded TCRs were defined as absent before sensitization and observed at least eight times at the 2-week time point. TCRdb cleaned the public reads at Q25 with fastp, built clones with MiXCR and kept in-frame beta chains. Rows with one shared CDR3 protein collapse into an entry with the most common genes and DNA. None of the V and J calls come from the authors' own analysis; TCRdb made them. The sample table shows 300,000 to 400,000 distinct CDR3 sequences, and 6% to 8.5% are seen once. Around 8.2% of the sample rests with the top ten.

Points on this clonotype: The specificity of this receptor is unknown. The sample holds no much larger clone one base away, and base qualities are not on file.

CDR1 and CDR2 (SGHDT, YYEEEE) derive from the germline V gene. Clipping removes 4 bases from V and 4 bases from J, with 14 as the unmatched junction base count. The CDR3 sequence holds 17 residues, the cysteine and phenylalanine included. CDR3 DNA is the only sequence kept; it has 51 bases, read in frame from the first base. The sequence joins TRBV5-6 to TRBJ1-1, with TRBD1 matching 9 junction bases. This sequence was found in a woman under 30 with alopecia areata. Some clones in this sample may be carry-over from other donors' samples. The sample in question was whole blood, obtained in connection with sensitization to the hapten diphenylcyclopropenone (DPC). The CDR3 region reads CASSTTVTGQGGTEAFF. The nucleotide sequence reads TGTGCCAGCAGCACCACTGTTACGGGACAGGGCGGCACTGAAGCTTTCTTT.